The entry that follows covers one T cell receptor (beta chain) sequence. This sample is part of a study of T cell changes during pregnancy in multiple sclerosis. J was trimmed by 6 bases and V by 5 bases; bases with no gene match: 5. Germline V gene sequence: CDR1 MDHEN, CDR2 SYDVKM. The CDR3 totals 13 residues. The data were produced by immunoSEQ multiplex PCR, yet TCRdb's version contains in-frame clones alone and is incomplete. The sample lists roughly 38,000 clones, 80% to 95% occurring once. The sequence came from a female donor with multiple sclerosis, enrolled in a pregnancy study. The specimen comprised CD8+ T cells from peripheral blood mononuclear cells, sampled before pregnancy. The rearrangement uses TRBV28 and TRBJ2-7; 9 nucleotides align to TRBD1. CDR3 nucleotides: TGTGCCAGCAGTGGGGACAGGGAGGGCGAGCAGTACTTC. Protein sequence: CASSGDREGEQYF.